Described below is a single T cell receptor beta chain sequence and its context. Antigen unknown. Germline CDR1 reads MNHNS; CDR2 reads SASEGT. This CDR3 has 13 residues. Trimming shortened V by 6 bases and J by 3 bases, and 12 bases separated the two germline ends. The entry originates in a study of T cell repertoires in cytomegalovirus infection. For the study at large: From public TCR beta signatures came an indication of both CMV infection and matching HLA type. Study outcomes and limitations: Pooled public TCR beta family frequency picked out CMV carriers with the relevant HLA.

TCRdb reprocessed the reads via MiXCR and lists one record per CDR3 protein. The table lists 450,000 to 650,000 distinct CDR3 sequences, under 45% of them singletons. This specimen was cultured PBMCs, taken from culture after CMV antigen stimulation. The chain uses TRBV6-1 and TRBJ2-7, with D perhaps matching TRBD2 (5 bases). The receptor comes from a human donor in good health (CMV status not recorded). Some clones in this sample may be carry-over from other donors' samples. The CDR3 nucleotides read TGTGCCAGCAGCAAGCGGTCGGGCTACGAGCAGTACTTC. Protein sequence: CASSKRSGYEQYF.